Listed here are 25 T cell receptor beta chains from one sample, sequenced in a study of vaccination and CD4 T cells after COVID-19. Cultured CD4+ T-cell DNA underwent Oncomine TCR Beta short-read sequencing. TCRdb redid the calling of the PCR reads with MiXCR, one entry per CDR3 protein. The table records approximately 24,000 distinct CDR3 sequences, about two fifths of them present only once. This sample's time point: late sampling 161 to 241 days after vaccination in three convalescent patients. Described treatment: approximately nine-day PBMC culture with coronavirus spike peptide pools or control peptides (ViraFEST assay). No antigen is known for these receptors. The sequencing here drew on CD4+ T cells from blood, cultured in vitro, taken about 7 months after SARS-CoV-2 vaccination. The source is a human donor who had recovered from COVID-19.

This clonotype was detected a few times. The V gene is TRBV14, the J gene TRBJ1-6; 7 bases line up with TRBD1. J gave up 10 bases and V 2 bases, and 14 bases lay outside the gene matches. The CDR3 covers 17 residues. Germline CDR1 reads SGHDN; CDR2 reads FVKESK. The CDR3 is CASSQPPSRQGYSPLHF. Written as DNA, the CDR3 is TGTGCCAGCAGCCAACCTCCCTCGAGACAGGGTTACTCACCCCTCCACTTT.

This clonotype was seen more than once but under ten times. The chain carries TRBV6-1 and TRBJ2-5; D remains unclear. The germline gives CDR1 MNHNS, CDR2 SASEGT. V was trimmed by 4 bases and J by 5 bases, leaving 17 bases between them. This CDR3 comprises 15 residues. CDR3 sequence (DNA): TGTGCCAGCAGTGCGGGCCCGCCGAAAGGGGAGACCCAGTACTTC. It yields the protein CASSAGPPKGETQYF.

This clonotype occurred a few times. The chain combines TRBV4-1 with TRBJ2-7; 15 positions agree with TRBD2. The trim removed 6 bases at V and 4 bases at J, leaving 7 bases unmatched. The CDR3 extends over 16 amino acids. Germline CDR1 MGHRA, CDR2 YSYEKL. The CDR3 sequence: CASSLGLAGGKYEQYF. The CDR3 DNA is TGCGCCAGCAGTCTTGGACTAGCGGGAGGGAAGTACGAGCAGTACTTC.

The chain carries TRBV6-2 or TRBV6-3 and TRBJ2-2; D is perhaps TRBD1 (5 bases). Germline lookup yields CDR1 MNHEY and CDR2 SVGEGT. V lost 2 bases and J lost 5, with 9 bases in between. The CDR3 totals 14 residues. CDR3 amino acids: CASSYPGRTGELFF. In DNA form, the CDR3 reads TGTGCCAGCAGTTACCCAGGGCGGACCGGGGAGCTGTTTTTT.

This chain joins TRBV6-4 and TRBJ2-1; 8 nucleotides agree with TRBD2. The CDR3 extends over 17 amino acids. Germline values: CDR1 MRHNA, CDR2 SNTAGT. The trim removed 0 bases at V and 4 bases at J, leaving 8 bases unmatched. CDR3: CASSDSSGTRDYNEQFF. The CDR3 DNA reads TGTGCCAGCAGTGACTCCTCCGGGACTAGGGATTACAATGAGCAGTTCTTC.

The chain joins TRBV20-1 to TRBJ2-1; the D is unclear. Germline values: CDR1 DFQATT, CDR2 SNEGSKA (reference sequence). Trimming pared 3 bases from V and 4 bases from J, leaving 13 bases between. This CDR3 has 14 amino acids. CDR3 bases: TGCAGTGCTAGTCCACGGGTTCTTTACAATGAGCAGTTCTTC. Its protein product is CSASPRVLYNEQFF.

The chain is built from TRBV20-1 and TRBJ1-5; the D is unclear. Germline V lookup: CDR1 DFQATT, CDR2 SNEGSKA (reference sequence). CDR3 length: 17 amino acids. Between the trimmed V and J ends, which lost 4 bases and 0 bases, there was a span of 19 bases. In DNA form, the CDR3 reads TGCAGTGCTACCCCGGGAGCACTATCCTATAGCAATCAGCCCCAGCATTTT. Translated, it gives CSATPGALSYSNQPQHF.

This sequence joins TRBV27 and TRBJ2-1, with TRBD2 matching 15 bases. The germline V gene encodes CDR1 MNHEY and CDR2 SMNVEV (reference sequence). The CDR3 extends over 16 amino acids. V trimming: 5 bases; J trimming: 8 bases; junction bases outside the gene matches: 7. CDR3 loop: CASSLRTSGRVDEQFF. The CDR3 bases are TGTGCCAGCAGTCTAAGGACTAGCGGGAGGGTTGATGAGCAGTTCTTC.

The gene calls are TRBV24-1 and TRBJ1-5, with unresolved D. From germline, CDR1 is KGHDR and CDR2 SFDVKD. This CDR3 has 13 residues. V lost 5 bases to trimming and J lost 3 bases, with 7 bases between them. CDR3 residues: CATSGRTNQPQHF. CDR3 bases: TGTGCCACCAGTGGACGGACCAATCAGCCCCAGCATTTT.

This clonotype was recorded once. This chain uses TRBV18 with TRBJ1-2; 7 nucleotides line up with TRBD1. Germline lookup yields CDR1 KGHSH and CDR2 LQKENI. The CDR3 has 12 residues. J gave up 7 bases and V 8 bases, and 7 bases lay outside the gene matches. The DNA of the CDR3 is TGTGCCAGCCAAACACAGGGGACTGGCTACACCTTC. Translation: CASQTQGTGYTF.

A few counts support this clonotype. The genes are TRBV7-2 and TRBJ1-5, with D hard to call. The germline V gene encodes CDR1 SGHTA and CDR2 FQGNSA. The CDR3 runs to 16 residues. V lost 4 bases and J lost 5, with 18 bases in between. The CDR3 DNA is TGTGCCAGCAGCTCACCGACCTGGGGTTCTTATCAGCCCCAGCATTTT. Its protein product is CASSSPTWGSYQPQHF. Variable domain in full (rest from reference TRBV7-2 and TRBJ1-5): GAGVSQSPSNKVTEKGKDVELRCDPISGHTALYWYRQSLGQGLEFLIYFQGNSAPDKSGLPSDRFSAERTGGSVSTLTIQRTQQEDSAVYLCASSSPTWGSYQPQHFGDGTRLSIL.

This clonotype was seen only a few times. The CDR3 region has the DNA TGTGCCACCAGTGATCCAAACGTCGTCACCGGGGAGCTGTTTTTT. Translation gives CATSDPNVVTGELFF. The V and J genes are TRBV24-1 and TRBJ2-2; D not certain. V dropped 3 bases and J dropped 4 bases, with 11 bases sitting between them. There are 15 residues in the CDR3. Per the germline V gene, CDR1 is KGHDR and CDR2 is SFDVKD.

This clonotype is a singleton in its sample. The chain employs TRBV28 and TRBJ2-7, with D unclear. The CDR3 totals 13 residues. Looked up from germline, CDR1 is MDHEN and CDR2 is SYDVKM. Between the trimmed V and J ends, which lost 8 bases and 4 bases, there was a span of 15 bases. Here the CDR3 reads CASQSLRRYEQYF. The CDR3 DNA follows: TGTGCCAGCCAGTCTTTGCGGAGATACGAGCAGTACTTC. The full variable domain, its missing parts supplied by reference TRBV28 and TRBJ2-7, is DVKVTQSSRYLVKRTGEKVFLECVQDMDHENMFWYRQDPGLGLRLIYFSYDVKMKEKGDIPEGYSVSREKKERFSLILESASTNQTSMYLCASQSLRRYEQYFGPGTRLTVT.

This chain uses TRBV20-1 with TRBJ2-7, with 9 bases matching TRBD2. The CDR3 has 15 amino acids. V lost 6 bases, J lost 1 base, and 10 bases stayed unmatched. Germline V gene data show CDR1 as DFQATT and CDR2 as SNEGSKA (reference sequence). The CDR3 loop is CSAVHGREGSYEQYF. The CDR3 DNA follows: TGCAGTGCCGTACACGGGCGGGAGGGGTCCTACGAGCAGTACTTC.

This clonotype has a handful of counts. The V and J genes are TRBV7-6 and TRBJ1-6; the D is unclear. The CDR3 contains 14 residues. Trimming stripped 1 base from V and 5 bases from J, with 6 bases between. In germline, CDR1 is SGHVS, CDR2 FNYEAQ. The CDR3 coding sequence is TGTGCCAGCAGCTTAGAGGCGGATAATTCACCCCTCCACTTT. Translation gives CASSLEADNSPLHF.

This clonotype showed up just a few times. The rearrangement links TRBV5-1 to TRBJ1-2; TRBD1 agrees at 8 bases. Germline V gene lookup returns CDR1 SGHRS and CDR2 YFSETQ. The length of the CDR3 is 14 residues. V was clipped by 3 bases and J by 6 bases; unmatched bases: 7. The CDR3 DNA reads TGCGCCAGCAGCTCGTTCATGGGACAGGATGGCTACACCTTC. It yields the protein CASSSFMGQDGYTF.

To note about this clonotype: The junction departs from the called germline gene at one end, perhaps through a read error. Written as DNA, the CDR3 is TGTGCCCGCAGCTACGAGCAGTACTTC. Translation gives CARSYEQYF. This chain joins TRBV27 and TRBJ2-7, with no clear D. Looked up from germline, CDR1 is MNHEY and CDR2 is SMNVEV (reference sequence). This CDR3 has 9 residues.

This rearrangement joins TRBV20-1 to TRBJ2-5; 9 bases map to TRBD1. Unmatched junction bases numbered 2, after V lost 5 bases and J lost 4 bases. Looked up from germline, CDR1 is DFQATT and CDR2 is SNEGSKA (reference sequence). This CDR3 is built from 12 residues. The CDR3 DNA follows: TGCAGTGCTGGGACAGGGTCAGAGACCCAGTACTTC. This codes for CSAGTGSETQYF.

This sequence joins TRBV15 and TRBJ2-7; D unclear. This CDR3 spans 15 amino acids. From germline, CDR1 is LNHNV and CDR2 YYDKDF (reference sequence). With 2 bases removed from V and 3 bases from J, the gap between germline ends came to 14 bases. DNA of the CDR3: TGTGCCACCAGCAGACACCCAGGTAGCTACTACGAGCAGTACTTC. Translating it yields CATSRHPGSYYEQYF.

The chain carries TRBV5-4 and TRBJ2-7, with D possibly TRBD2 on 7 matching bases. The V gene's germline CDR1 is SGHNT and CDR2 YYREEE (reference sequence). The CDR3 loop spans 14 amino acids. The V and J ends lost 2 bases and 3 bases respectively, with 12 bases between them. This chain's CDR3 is CASSFGGGGYEQYF. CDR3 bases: TGTGCCAGCAGCTTTGGGGGAGGGGGCTACGAGCAGTACTTC.

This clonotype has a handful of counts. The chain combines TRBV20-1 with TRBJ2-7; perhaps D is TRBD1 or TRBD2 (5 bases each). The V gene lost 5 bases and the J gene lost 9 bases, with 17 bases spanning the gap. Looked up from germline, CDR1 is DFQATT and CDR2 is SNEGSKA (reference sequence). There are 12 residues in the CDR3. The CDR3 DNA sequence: TGCAGTGCTGGGGGTTTTGAGGCTACGCAGTACTTC. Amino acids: CSAGGFEATQYF.

The CDR3 reads CASSLRLRQETQYF. The CDR3 nucleotides read TGTGCCAGCAGCTTGAGGTTGAGGCAAGAGACCCAGTACTTC. The rearrangement uses TRBV7-8 and TRBJ2-5; D call uncertain. In germline, CDR1 is SGHVS, CDR2 FQNEAQ. The V and J ends lost 3 bases and 2 bases respectively, with 10 bases between them. CDR3 size: 14 residues.

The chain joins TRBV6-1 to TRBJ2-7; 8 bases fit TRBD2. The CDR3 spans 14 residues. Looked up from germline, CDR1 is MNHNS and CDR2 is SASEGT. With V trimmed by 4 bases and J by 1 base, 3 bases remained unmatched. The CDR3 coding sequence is TGTGCCAGCAGTGGCGGGACTAGTTCCTACGAGCAGTACTTC. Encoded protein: CASSGGTSSYEQYF.

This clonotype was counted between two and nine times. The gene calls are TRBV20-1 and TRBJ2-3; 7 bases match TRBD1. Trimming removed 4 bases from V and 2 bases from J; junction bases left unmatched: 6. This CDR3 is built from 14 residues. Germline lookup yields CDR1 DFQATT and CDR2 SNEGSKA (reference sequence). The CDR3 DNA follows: TGCAGTGCTACCGGGACAGTGGTCACAGATACGCAGTATTTT. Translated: CSATGTVVTDTQYF.

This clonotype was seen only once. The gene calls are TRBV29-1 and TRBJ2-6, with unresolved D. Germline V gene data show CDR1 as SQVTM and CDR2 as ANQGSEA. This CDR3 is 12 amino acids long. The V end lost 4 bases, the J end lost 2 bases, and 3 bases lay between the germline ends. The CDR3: CSVGPGANVLTF. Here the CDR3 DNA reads TGCAGCGTTGGGCCTGGGGCCAACGTCCTGACTTTC.